A single sample is the source of the 27 T cell receptor beta chains below, sequenced in a study of blood T cell repertoires in COVID-19. The table came from immunoSEQ multiplex PCR; TCRdb's copy has only in-frame clones and leaves some out. The data show around 100,000 clones, approximately 84% seen once. Input material: peripheral blood. The receptor set was obtained from a human donor in a cohort sampled during active COVID-19.

CDR3 loop: CASSQGGLARFNEQFF. In nucleotides, the CDR3 is TGTGCCAGCAGCCAAGGAGGACTAGCGCGTTTCAATGAGCAGTTCTTC. The chain links TRBV14 to TRBJ2-1; 9 bases map to TRBD2. Germline trimming cut 1 base from V and 6 bases from J; bases unmatched to any gene: 7. The CDR3 totals 16 residues. Germline CDR1 reads SGHDN; CDR2 reads FVKESK.

V gene TRBV5-1 combines with J gene TRBJ2-1; 11 positions agree with TRBD2. The CDR3 has 15 residues. Germline CDR1 is SGHRS and CDR2 is YFSETQ. The ends lost 5 bases at V and 5 bases at J; junction bases unmatched: 6. CDR3 amino acids: CASSPGLAEHNEQFF. CDR3 nucleotide sequence: TGCGCCAGCAGTCCGGGACTAGCGGAGCACAATGAGCAGTTCTTC.

The chain couples TRBV6-1 to TRBJ1-2; D may be TRBD1 (6 bases). Germline CDR1 and CDR2: MNHNS and SASEGT. V was shortened by 0 bases and J by 8 bases, with 13 bases between the two germline ends. The CDR3 spans 14 residues. The CDR3 DNA follows: TGTGCCAGCAGTGAAGCGCGGGGGCTAAGGGGCTACACCTTC. Translating it yields CASSEARGLRGYTF.

V is TRBV7-2 and J is TRBJ1-1; 9 nucleotides align to TRBD1. V shed 5 bases, J shed 8 bases, and the junction held 12 bases outside the gene matches. The germline V gene encodes CDR1 SGHTA and CDR2 FQGNSA. This CDR3 has 15 amino acids. CDR3 in amino acids: CASSDRDRVIFEAFF. The CDR3 DNA is TGTGCCAGCAGCGACCGGGACAGGGTAATTTTCGAAGCTTTCTTT.

The chain links TRBV5-1 to TRBJ2-2, with D perhaps TRBD1 (5 bases). Per germline, CDR1 SGHRS and CDR2 YFSETQ. The ends were cut back, 3 bases at V and 1 base at J, with 13 bases in the middle. This CDR3 comprises 16 residues. CDR3 amino acids: CASSSEAGLNTGELFF. The CDR3 coding sequence is TGCGCCAGCAGCTCCGAGGCAGGGCTGAACACCGGGGAGCTGTTTTTT.

A few counts support this clone. The gene calls are TRBV28 and TRBJ1-3; D remains ambiguous. This CDR3 contains 14 residues. V lost 4 bases, J lost 1 base, and 8 bases lay in between. From germline, CDR1 is MDHEN and CDR2 SYDVKM. The CDR3 nucleotides are TGTGCCAGCAGTTACGGGTTGTCTGGAAACACCATATATTTT. As protein: CASSYGLSGNTIYF.

The chain uses TRBV18 and TRBJ1-1; 8 bases match TRBD1. Losses at the gene ends were 4 bases for V and 0 bases for J; bases not matched to a gene: 4. There are 15 residues in the CDR3. Germline-derived CDR1 and CDR2 are KGHSH and LQKENI. The CDR3 loop is CASSRGQAVNTEAFF. CDR3 in DNA: TGTGCCAGCTCACGGGGACAGGCAGTGAACACTGAAGCTTTCTTT.

The J gene is TRBJ2-3, the V gene TRBV18, with D maybe TRBD2 (5 bases). Germline CDR1 and CDR2: KGHSH and LQKENI. V was shortened by 2 bases and J by 1 base, with 7 bases between the two germline ends. This CDR3 region has 14 residues. CDR3 sequence: CASSPGAGTDTQYF. The CDR3 DNA reads as TGTGCCAGCTCACCAGGAGCGGGCACAGATACGCAGTATTTT.

The chain carries TRBV7-9 and TRBJ2-7, with D possibly TRBD1 on 6 matching bases. V lost 1 base and J 7 bases, leaving 17 bases between the germline ends. Germline CDR1 reads SEHNR; CDR2 reads FQNEAQ (reference sequence). This CDR3 spans 15 amino acids. CDR3 region: CASSLVLGQGSEQYF. CDR3 nucleotide sequence: TGTGCCAGCAGCTTAGTTTTGGGGCAGGGGAGTGAGCAGTACTTC. The variable domain in full, with the rest retrieved from reference TRBV7-9 and TRBJ2-7, is DTGVSQNPRHKITKRGQNVTFRCDPISEHNRLYWYRQTLGQGPEFLTYFQNEAQLEKSRLLSDRFSAERPKGSFSTLEIQRTEQGDSAMYLCASSLVLGQGSEQYFGPGTRLTVT.

V is TRBV5-1 and J is TRBJ2-7, with D tentatively TRBD1 (6 bases). The CDR3 is 13 residues long. Trimming took 3 bases from V and 3 from J, leaving 10 bases between them. From germline, CDR1 is SGHRS and CDR2 YFSETQ. CDR3 DNA: TGCGCCAGCAGCTCATCACAGGGCTACGAGCAGTACTTC. Residues: CASSSSQGYEQYF.

The chain couples TRBV28 to TRBJ1-4; D gene ambiguous. Per the germline V gene, CDR1 is MDHEN and CDR2 is SYDVKM. The germline V and J ends were trimmed by 2 bases and 4 bases, with 5 bases remaining between them. This CDR3 spans 13 amino acids. CDR3 residues: CASSLTVNEKLFF. DNA for the CDR3: TGTGCCAGCAGTTTAACGGTTAATGAAAAACTGTTTTTT. The variable domain in full, with the rest retrieved from reference TRBV28 and TRBJ1-4, is DVKVTQSSRYLVKRTGEKVFLECVQDMDHENMFWYRQDPGLGLRLIYFSYDVKMKEKGDIPEGYSVSREKKERFSLILESASTNQTSMYLCASSLTVNEKLFFGSGTQLSVL.

This chain joins TRBV10-3 and TRBJ2-1, with D tentatively TRBD1 (5 bases). CDR1 and CDR2 from the germline V gene are ENHRY and SYGVKD. The CDR3 is made up of 15 amino acids. Trimming took 2 bases from V and 0 from J, leaving 8 bases between them. The DNA for the CDR3 is TGTGCCATCAGTGAGAGACAGAGCTCCTACAATGAGCAGTTCTTC. Its translation: CAISERQSSYNEQFF.

The chain carries TRBV6-2 or TRBV6-3 and TRBJ2-3; maybe TRBD2 (7 bases). This CDR3 is 16 amino acids long. CDR1 and CDR2 (germline): MNHEY, SVGEGT. Trimming cost V 5 bases and J 1 base, with 16 bases left between them. As DNA, the CDR3 is TGTGCCAGCAGTACCTCAAGGGGGGGCCGCACAGATACGCAGTATTTT. Protein sequence: CASSTSRGGRTDTQYF.

The V and J genes are TRBV3-1 (or the pseudogene TRBV3-2) and TRBJ1-4, with D tentatively TRBD1 (5 bases). The ends were cut back, 1 base at V and 6 bases at J, with 15 bases in the middle. The CDR3 covers 16 residues. CDR1 LGHDT and CDR2 YNNKEL come from the germline V gene (reference sequence). CDR3 in amino acids: CASSQGDSRWDEKLFF. The CDR3 region has the DNA TGTGCCAGCAGCCAAGGGGACTCCCGGTGGGATGAAAAACTGTTTTTT.

The V call is TRBV28, the J call TRBJ1-2; 8 bases agree with TRBD1. Per germline, CDR1 MDHEN and CDR2 SYDVKM. This CDR3 contains 15 residues. V was clipped by 4 bases and J by 8 bases; unmatched bases: 12. DNA for the CDR3: TGTGCCAGCAGTTCGTCTCAGACAGGGGAGTACGGCTACACCTTC. Protein: CASSSSQTGEYGYTF.

The chain has TRBV19 and TRBJ2-7; weak D call: TRBD1 (6 bases). The length of the CDR3 is 15 residues. Germline assignment: CDR1 LNHDA and CDR2 SQIVND (reference sequence). Trimming pared 4 bases from V and 5 bases from J, leaving 18 bases between. Here the CDR3 DNA reads TGTGCCAGTAGTAAAGACAGGTCCCCTTTCAACGAGCAGTACTTC. This gives the protein CASSKDRSPFNEQYF.

The chain recombines TRBV6-5 with TRBJ1-1; TRBD1 agrees at 7 bases. Looked up from germline, CDR1 is MNHEY and CDR2 is SVGAGI. This CDR3 spans 14 amino acids. The V gene end was trimmed by 6 bases and the J gene end by 1 base; junction bases not matched to a gene: 5. The CDR3: CASRWTGQNTEAFF. The CDR3 DNA follows: TGTGCCAGCAGGTGGACAGGACAGAACACTGAAGCTTTCTTT.

In DNA, the CDR3 is TGTGCCAGCAGCACCGGGACAACTGAAAAACTGTTTTTT. Amino acid sequence: CASSTGTTEKLFF. The chain carries TRBV12-3 or TRBV12-4 and TRBJ1-4; D might be TRBD1 (6 bases). V lost 6 bases and J lost 7, with 12 bases in between. CDR3 length equals 13 residues.

The rearrangement uses TRBV19 and TRBJ2-2; a possible D gene is TRBD2 (7 bases). There are 13 residues in the CDR3. Germline V gene lookup returns CDR1 LNHDA and CDR2 SQIVND (reference sequence). Trimming left V 9 bases short and J 6 bases short, with 14 bases between. The CDR3 reads CASRGGRAGELFF. In DNA form, the CDR3 reads TGTGCCAGCCGCGGGGGCCGGGCCGGGGAGCTGTTTTTT.

The chain combines TRBV25-1 with TRBJ1-2, with a possible D match to TRBD1 (6 bases). The V gene lost 5 bases and the J gene lost 0 bases, with 13 bases spanning the gap. This CDR3 is 15 amino acids long. Germline V lookup: CDR1 MGHDK, CDR2 SYGVNS. In DNA, the CDR3 is TGTGCCAGCAGTCACGCCCGGACAGCTAACTATGGCTACACCTTC. Translating it yields CASSHARTANYGYTF.

The rearrangement joins TRBV6-5 to TRBJ1-1; 7 bases map to TRBD1. The CDR3 length is 12 residues. Germline lookup yields CDR1 MNHEY and CDR2 SVGAGI. V lost 7 bases to trimming and J lost 5 bases; unmatched junction nucleotides: 4. CDR3: CASNRGNTEAFF. The CDR3 DNA is TGTGCCAGCAACAGGGGAAATACTGAAGCTTTCTTT.

This rearrangement joins TRBV10-3 to TRBJ2-3, with D unclear. V was clipped by 1 base and J by 0 bases, with 11 bases between them. The CDR3 is made up of 16 amino acids. Germline assignment: CDR1 ENHRY and CDR2 SYGVKD. CDR3 loop: CAISEWSARSTDTQYF. The CDR3 DNA is TGTGCCATCAGTGAGTGGTCAGCGAGGAGCACAGATACGCAGTATTTT.

In its sample, this clone was seen once. The chain links TRBV19 to TRBJ1-5, with a possible D match to TRBD1 (5 bases). The V end lost 0 bases, the J end lost 2 bases, and 17 bases lay between the germline ends. The CDR3 contains 18 residues. Looked up from germline, CDR1 is LNHDA and CDR2 is SQIVND (reference sequence). The CDR3 bases are TGTGCCAGTAGTATAGATCAGATAACAGGAAAGGGCAATCAGCCCCAGCATTTT. This translates into CASSIDQITGKGNQPQHF.

J is TRBJ2-7 and V is TRBV21-1; the table's D call, TRBD1, has no DNA check behind it. TRBV21-1 is listed as a pseudogene. The CDR3 length is 16 residues. The CDR3 nucleotides read TGTGCCAGCAGCAAATCGAGGGGGCCTCGAACCTACGAGCAGTACTTC. Encoded protein: CASSKSRGPRTYEQYF.

This rearrangement joins TRBV21-1 to TRBJ2-7; TRBD2, the table's D call, was not compared with the DNA. TRBV21-1 is marked as a pseudogene. The CDR3 is made up of 16 amino acids. CDR3 amino acids: CASSQLAGGPGYEQYF. The CDR3 bases are TGTGCCAGCAGCCAATTAGCGGGGGGGCCGGGCTACGAGCAGTACTTC.

This clone showed up just a few times. J is TRBJ2-1 and V is TRBV2; 7 bases align to TRBD1. V was clipped by 6 bases and J by 0 bases; unmatched bases: 8. In germline, CDR1 is SNHLY, CDR2 FYNNEI. This CDR3 is built from 16 residues. The CDR3 here is CASSPRQGISYNEQFF. The CDR3 bases are TGTGCCAGCAGCCCCAGACAGGGCATCTCCTACAATGAGCAGTTCTTC.

The chain joins TRBV7-2 to TRBJ1-1, with D unresolved. This CDR3 has 15 residues. CDR1 SGHTA and CDR2 FQGNSA come from the germline V gene. The V and J ends lost 4 bases and 5 bases respectively, with 17 bases between them. The CDR3 nucleotides are TGTGCCAGCAGCTCCTTCGGCCCTAGTGGGACTGAAGCTTTCTTT. Residues: CASSSFGPSGTEAFF.